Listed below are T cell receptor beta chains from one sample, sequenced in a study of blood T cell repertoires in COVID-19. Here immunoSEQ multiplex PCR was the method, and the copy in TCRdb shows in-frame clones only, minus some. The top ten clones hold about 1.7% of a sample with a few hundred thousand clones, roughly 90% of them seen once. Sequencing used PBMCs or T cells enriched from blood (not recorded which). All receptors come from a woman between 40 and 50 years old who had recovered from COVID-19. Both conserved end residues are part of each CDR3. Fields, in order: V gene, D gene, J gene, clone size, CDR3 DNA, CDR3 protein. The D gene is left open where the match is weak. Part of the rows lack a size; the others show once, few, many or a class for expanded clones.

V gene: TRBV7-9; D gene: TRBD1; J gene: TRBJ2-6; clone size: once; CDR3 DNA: TGTGCCAGCAGCTTAGGAGACAGGGGCCGTGGGGCCAACGTCCTGACTTTC; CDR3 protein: CASSLGDRGRGANVLTF
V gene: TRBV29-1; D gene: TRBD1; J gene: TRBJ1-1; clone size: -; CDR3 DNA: TGCAGCGCCGGACAGGGGGAGAGGACTGAAGCTTTCTTT; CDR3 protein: CSAGQGERTEAFF
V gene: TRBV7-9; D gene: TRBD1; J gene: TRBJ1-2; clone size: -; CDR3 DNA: TGTGCCAGCAGCCGTGACAGGGCTGGCTACACCTTC; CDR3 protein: CASSRDRAGYTF
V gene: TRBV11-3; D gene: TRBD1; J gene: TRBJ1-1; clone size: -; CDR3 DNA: TGTGCCAGCAGCTTTGGACAGGCGGACACTGAAGCTTTCTTT; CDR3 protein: CASSFGQADTEAFF
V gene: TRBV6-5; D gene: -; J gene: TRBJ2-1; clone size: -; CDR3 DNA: TGTGCCAGCAGTTTAAAAATGAATGAGCAGTTCTTC; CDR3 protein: CASSLKMNEQFF
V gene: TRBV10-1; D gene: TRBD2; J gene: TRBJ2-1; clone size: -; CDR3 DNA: TGCGCCAGCAGTGGCCTTAGCGGGAGCCTGTTCTTC; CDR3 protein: CASSGLSGSLFF
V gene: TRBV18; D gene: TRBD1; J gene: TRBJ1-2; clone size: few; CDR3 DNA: TGTGCCAGCTCTCCGTCCAAGGGGGCTGGAGGCTACACCTTC; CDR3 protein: CASSPSKGAGGYTF
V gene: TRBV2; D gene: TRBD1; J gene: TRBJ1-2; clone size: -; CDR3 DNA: TGTGCCAGCAGTGAAGTCCAGGGGGTTACCTACTATGGCTACACCTTC; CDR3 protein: CASSEVQGVTYYGYTF
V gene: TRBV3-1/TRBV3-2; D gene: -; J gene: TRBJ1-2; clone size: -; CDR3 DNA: TGTGCCAGCACCCAAGGAGTGTCGAGGACTAGTTTCTCTGGCTACACCTTC; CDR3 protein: CASTQGVSRTSFSGYTF
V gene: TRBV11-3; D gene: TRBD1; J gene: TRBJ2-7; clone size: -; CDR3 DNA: TGTGCCAGCAGCTTAGGACAGGGGGCCAACGAGCAGTACTTC; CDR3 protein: CASSLGQGANEQYF
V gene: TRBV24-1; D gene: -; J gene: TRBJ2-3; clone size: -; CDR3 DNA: TGTGCCACCGCCCAGCGTAGCACAGATACGCAGTATTTT; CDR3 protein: CATAQRSTDTQYF
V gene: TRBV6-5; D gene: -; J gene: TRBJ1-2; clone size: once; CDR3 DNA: TGTGCCAGCAGTTACCAGGGGCAAGGCCACTATGGCTACACCTTC; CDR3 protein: CASSYQGQGHYGYTF
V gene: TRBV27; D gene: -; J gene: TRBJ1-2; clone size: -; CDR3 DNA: TGTGCCAGCAGTTTTGCCAGGGTCGGGTATGGCTACACCTTC; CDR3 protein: CASSFARVGYGYTF
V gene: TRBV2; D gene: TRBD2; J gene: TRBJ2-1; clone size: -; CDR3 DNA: TGTGCCAGCAGCAGCGGGACTAGCGGGATAGGCGAGCAGTTCTTC; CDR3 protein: CASSSGTSGIGEQFF
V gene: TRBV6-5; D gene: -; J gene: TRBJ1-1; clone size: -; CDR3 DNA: TGTGCCAGCAGTTACCAAGGCAGGGAAGGGTCTTTCTTT; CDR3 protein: CASSYQGREGSFF
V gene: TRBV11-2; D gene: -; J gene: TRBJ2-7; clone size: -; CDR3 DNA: TGTGCCAGCAGCCCCGGGACACGGCACGAGCAGTACTTC; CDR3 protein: CASSPGTRHEQYF
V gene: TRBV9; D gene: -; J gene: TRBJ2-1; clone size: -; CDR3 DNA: TGTGCCAGCACTGATAGTAACTCCTACAATGAGCAGTTCTTC; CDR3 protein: CASTDSNSYNEQFF
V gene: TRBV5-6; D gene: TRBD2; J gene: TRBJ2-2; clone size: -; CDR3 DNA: TGTGCCAGCAGCCCAGGCGGGCACCTGGGGGGGATGGTCGGGGAGCTGTTTTTT; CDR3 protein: CASSPGGHLGGMVGELFF
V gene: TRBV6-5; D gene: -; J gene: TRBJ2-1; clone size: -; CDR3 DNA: TGTGCCACGAGACTAGGGGCCTACAATGAGCAGTTCTTC; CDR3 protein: CATRLGAYNEQFF
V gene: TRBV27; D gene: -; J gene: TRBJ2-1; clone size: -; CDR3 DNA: TGTGCCAGCAGTTCTGAGGGGGGGAATGAGCAGTTCTTC; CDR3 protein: CASSSEGGNEQFF
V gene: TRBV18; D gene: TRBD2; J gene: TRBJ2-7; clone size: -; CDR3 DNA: TGTGCCAGCTCACTAGGGACTAGCGGGGCCCACTCCTACGAGCAGTACTTC; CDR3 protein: CASSLGTSGAHSYEQYF
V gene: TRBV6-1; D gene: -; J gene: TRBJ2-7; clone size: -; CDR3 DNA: TGTGCCAGCAGTGAATGGCAGGGCTTCTCCTACGAGCAGTACTTC; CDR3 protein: CASSEWQGFSYEQYF
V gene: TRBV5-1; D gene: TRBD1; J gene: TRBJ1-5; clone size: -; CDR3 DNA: TGCGCCAGCAGCTTGGGGACAGGGGGCGCGCCCCAGCATTTT; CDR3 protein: CASSLGTGGAPQHF
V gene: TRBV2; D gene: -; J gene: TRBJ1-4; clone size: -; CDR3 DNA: TGTGCCAGCAATTTTGGCTATGAAAAACTGTTTTTT; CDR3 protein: CASNFGYEKLFF
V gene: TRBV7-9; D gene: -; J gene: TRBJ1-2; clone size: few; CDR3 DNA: TGTGCCAGCAGCTTAGAAACCGGGAGAGGGGGCTACACCTTC; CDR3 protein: CASSLETGRGGYTF
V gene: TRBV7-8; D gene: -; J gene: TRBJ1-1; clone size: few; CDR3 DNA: TGTGCCAGCAGCTTAAGAACGGGTTGGACTGAAGCTTTCTTT; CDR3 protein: CASSLRTGWTEAFF
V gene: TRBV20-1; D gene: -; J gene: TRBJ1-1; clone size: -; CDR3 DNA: TGCAGTGCTAGTTGGCGGGATAACACTGAAGCTTTCTTT; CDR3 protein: CSASWRDNTEAFF
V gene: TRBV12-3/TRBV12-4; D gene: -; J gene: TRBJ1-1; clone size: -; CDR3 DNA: TGTGCCAGCAGTACCCTCAGGGAAGCTTTCTTT; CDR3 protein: CASSTLREAFF
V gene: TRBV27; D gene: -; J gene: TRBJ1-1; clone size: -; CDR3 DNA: TGTGCCAGCAGTCCTTTCATGACAGTTAACACTGAAGCTTTCTTT; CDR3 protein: CASSPFMTVNTEAFF
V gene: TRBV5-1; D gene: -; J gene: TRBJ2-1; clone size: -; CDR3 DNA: TGCGCCAGCAGCTCGACCGACTCTACCTACAATGAGCAGTTCTTC; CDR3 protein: CASSSTDSTYNEQFF
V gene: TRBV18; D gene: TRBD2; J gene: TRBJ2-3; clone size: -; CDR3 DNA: TGTGCCAGCTCACCACTCATAGCGGGAAAGGATACGCAGTATTTT; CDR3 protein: CASSPLIAGKDTQYF
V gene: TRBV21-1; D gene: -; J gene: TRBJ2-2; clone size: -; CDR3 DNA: TGTGCCAGCAGCAGGCCTATCCTCCGGGACAGGGTCGGGAACACCGGGGAGCTGTTTTTT; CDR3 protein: CASSRPILRDRVGNTGELFF
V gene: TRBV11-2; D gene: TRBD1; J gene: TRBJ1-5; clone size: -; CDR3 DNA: TGTGCCAGCAGCTTAGAGACAGGGGACCATCAGCCCCAGCATTTT; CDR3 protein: CASSLETGDHQPQHF
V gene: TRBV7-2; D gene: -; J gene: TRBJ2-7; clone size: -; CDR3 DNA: TGTGCCAGCAGCAAACTCCAGGGTGCCGAGCAGTACTTC; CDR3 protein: CASSKLQGAEQYF
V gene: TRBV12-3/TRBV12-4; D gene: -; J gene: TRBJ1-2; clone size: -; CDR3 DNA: TGTGCCAGCAGTTTATTTCGGGGTTTCGGCTACACCTTC; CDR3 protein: CASSLFRGFGYTF
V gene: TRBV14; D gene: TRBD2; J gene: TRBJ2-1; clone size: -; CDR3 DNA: TGTGCCAGCAGCCGCATACCGGGACTAGCGGGAGACAATGAGCAGTTCTTC; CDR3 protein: CASSRIPGLAGDNEQFF